The 9 T cell receptor beta chains below all came from one sample that was sequenced in a study of blood T cell repertoires in COVID-19. Sequencing was performed with immunoSEQ multiplex PCR; in TCRdb, only in-frame clones are kept and a portion is missing. The sample carries about 180,000 clones, 70% to 90% recorded once. What was sequenced was peripheral blood. These receptors were obtained from a woman in her fifties or sixties with COVID-19, enrolled during active disease.

The genes are TRBV19 and TRBJ1-4; D gene uncertain. This CDR3 spans 19 amino acids. The germline V gene encodes CDR1 LNHDA and CDR2 SQIVND (reference sequence). V was clipped by 1 base and J by 2 bases, with 20 bases between them. Here the CDR3 DNA reads TGTGCCAGTAGTATAGTCGTCCGCCCGGGGTCATCGACTAATGAAAAACTGTTTTTT. It encodes CASSIVVRPGSSTNEKLFF.

This clone has only one observation. CDR3 protein: CASSRQTQETQYF. The CDR3 region has the DNA TGTGCCAGTAGTCGACAGACCCAAGAGACCCAGTACTTC. The chain is built from TRBV19 and TRBJ2-5; weak D call: TRBD1 (5 bases). The CDR3 contains 13 residues. Germline values: CDR1 LNHDA, CDR2 SQIVND (reference sequence). V dropped 5 bases and J dropped 1 base, with 8 bases sitting between them. Complete variable domain (other parts from reference TRBV19 and TRBJ2-5): DGGITQSPKYLFRKEGQNVTLSCEQNLNHDAMYWYRQDPGQGLRLIYYSQIVNDFQKGDIAEGYSVSREKKESFPLTVTSAQKNPTAFYLCASSRQTQETQYFGPGTRLLVL.

The chain links TRBV6-5 to TRBJ2-7; 8 nucleotides line up with TRBD2. With 6 bases clipped from V and 2 bases from J, the junction kept 6 bases outside the gene matches. In germline, CDR1 is MNHEY, CDR2 SVGAGI. This CDR3 comprises 14 residues. CDR3 sequence reads: CASRRAGATYEQYF. The DNA for the CDR3 is TGTGCCAGCAGGAGAGCGGGGGCGACCTACGAGCAGTACTTC.

V gene TRBV2 combines with J gene TRBJ2-5; 9 nucleotides line up with TRBD1. The length of the CDR3 is 13 residues. The V gene end was trimmed by 6 bases and the J gene end by 5 bases; junction bases not matched to a gene: 4. The germline gives CDR1 SNHLY, CDR2 FYNNEI. The CDR3 region is CASRYRGPETQYF. The DNA of the CDR3 is TGTGCCAGCAGGTACAGGGGGCCGGAGACCCAGTACTTC.

This chain links TRBV6-2 or TRBV6-3 with TRBJ2-7; 14 nucleotides align to TRBD2. Germline V gene sequence: CDR1 MNHEY, CDR2 SVGEGT. This CDR3 comprises 18 residues. V shed 2 bases, J shed 0 bases, and the junction held 6 bases outside the gene matches. The CDR3 DNA sequence: TGTGCCAGCAGTTACCCGACTAGCGGGGGGGCTAACTCCTACGAGCAGTACTTC. Protein product: CASSYPTSGGANSYEQYF.

This sequence joins TRBV7-6 and TRBJ1-1, with a weak D call TRBD1 (5 bases). Germline-derived CDR1 and CDR2 are SGHVS and FNYEAQ. V was clipped by 0 bases and J by 0 bases, with 11 bases between them. The CDR3 has 16 amino acids. The CDR3 protein is CASSLAWGGMNTEAFF. CDR3 bases: TGTGCCAGCAGCTTAGCTTGGGGGGGGATGAACACTGAAGCTTTCTTT.

The chain is built from TRBV7-9 and TRBJ1-1; possibly TRBD1 for D (5 bases). Trimming cost V 5 bases and J 1 base, with 8 bases left between them. The CDR3 totals 13 residues. Germline values: CDR1 SEHNR, CDR2 FQNEAQ (reference sequence). CDR3 coding DNA: TGTGCCAGCAGCAGAACAGGGAACACTGAAGCTTTCTTT. It codes for CASSRTGNTEAFF.

CDR3 nucleotide sequence: TGTGCCAGTAGCCAACTGGCGGGAGCGAACACCGGGGAGCTGTTTTTT. It encodes CASSQLAGANTGELFF. V gene TRBV19 combines with J gene TRBJ2-2; TRBD2 matches at 7 bases. The trim removed 6 bases at V and 0 bases at J, leaving 7 bases unmatched. Germline assignment: CDR1 LNHDA and CDR2 SQIVND (reference sequence). The CDR3 has 16 amino acids.

This clone was seen a handful of times. The chain links TRBV6-2 or TRBV6-3 to TRBJ1-6; D is unresolved. Germline CDR1 reads MNHEY; CDR2 reads SVGEGT. V gave up 5 bases and J gave up 5 bases, with 10 bases separating them. The CDR3 runs to 14 residues. The CDR3 protein is CASSADGDNSPLHF. CDR3 DNA sequence: TGTGCCAGCAGTGCGGACGGGGATAATTCACCCCTCCACTTT.